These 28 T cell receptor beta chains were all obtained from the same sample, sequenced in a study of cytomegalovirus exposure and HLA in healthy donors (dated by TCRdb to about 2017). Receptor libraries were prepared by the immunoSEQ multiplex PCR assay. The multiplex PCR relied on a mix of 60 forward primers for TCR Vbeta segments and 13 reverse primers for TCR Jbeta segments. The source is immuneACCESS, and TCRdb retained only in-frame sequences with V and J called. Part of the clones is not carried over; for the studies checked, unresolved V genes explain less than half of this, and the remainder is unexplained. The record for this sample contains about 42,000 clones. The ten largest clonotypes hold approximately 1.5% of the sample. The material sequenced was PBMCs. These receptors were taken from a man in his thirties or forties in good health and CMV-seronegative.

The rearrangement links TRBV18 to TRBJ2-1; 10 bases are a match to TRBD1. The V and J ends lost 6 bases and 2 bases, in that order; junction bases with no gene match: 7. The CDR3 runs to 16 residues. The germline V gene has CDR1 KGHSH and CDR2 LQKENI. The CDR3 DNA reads TGTGCCAGCTCTCAACAGGACAGGGGGGCCTACAATGAGCAGTTCTTC. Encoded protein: CASSQQDRGAYNEQFF.

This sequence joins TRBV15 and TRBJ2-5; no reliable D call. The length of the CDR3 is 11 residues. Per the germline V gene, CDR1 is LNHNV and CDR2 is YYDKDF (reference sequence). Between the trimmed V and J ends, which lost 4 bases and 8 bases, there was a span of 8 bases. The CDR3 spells CATSTLSTQYF. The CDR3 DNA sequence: TGTGCCACCAGCACCTTGAGTACCCAGTACTTC.

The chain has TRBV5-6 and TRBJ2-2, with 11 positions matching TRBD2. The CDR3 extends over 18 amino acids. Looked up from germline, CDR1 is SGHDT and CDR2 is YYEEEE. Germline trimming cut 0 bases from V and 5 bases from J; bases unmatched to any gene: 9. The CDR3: CASSLVGLAGGRTGELFF. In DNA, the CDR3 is TGTGCCAGCAGCTTGGTTGGGCTAGCGGGAGGAAGGACCGGGGAGCTGTTTTTT.

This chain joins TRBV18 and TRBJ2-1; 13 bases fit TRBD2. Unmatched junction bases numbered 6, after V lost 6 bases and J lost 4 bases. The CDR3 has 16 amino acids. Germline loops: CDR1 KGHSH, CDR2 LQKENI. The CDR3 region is CASSLPGLAGYNEQFF. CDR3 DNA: TGTGCCAGCTCCCTACCGGGACTAGCGGGATACAATGAGCAGTTCTTC.

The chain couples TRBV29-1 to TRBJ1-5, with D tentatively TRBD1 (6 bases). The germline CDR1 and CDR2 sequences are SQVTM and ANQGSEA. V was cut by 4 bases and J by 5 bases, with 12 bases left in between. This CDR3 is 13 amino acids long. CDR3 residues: CSVADSSDQPQHF. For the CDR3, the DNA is TGCAGCGTTGCGGACAGTTCCGATCAGCCCCAGCATTTT.

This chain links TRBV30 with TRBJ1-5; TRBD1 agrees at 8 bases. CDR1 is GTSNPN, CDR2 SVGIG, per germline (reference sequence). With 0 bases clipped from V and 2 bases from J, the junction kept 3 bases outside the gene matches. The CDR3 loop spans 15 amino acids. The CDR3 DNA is TGTGCCTGGAGTGTAGGACAGGGAGGCAATCAGCCCCAGCATTTT. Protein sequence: CAWSVGQGGNQPQHF.

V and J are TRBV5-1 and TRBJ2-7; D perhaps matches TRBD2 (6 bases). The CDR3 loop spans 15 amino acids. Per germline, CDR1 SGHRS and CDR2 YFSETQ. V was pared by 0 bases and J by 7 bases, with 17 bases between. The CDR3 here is CASSLGGTGSLEQYF. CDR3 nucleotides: TGCGCCAGCAGCTTGGGCGGGACGGGCTCATTAGAGCAGTACTTC.

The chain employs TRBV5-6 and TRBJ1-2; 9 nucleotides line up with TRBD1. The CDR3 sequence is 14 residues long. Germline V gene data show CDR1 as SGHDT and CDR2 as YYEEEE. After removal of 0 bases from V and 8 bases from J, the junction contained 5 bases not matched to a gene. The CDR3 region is CASSLVDRGGGYTF. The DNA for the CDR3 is TGTGCCAGCAGCTTGGTGGACAGGGGCGGCGGCTACACCTTC.

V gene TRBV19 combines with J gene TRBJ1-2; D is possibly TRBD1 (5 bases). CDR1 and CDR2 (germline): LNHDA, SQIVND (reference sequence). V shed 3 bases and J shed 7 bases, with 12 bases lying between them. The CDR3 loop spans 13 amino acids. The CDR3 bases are TGTGCCAGTAGTATCGGGGGAAAGGGTGGCTACACCTTC. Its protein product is CASSIGGKGGYTF.

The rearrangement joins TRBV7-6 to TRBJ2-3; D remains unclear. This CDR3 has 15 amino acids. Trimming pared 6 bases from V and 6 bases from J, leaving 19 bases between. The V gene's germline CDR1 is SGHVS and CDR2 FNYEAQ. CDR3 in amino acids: CASSLDPLSADTQYF. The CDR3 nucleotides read TGTGCCAGCAGTCTCGATCCACTCAGCGCGGATACGCAGTATTTT.

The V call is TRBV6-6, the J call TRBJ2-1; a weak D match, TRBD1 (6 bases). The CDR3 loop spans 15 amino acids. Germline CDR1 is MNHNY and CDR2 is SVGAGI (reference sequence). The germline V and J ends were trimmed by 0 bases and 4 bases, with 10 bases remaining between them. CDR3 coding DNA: TGTGCCAGCAGTTACTCTGGGACACCGTACAATGAGCAGTTCTTC. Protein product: CASSYSGTPYNEQFF.

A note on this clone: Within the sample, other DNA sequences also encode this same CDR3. In nucleotides, the CDR3 is TGTGCCAGCAGTCTCTCAGGGTATGGCTACACCTTC. Translating it yields CASSLSGYGYTF. V usage is TRBV28 and J usage is TRBJ1-2, with a weak D call TRBD1 (5 bases). The germline V gene has CDR1 MDHEN and CDR2 SYDVKM. Trimming stripped 5 bases from V and 5 bases from J, with 9 bases between. The CDR3 extends over 12 amino acids.

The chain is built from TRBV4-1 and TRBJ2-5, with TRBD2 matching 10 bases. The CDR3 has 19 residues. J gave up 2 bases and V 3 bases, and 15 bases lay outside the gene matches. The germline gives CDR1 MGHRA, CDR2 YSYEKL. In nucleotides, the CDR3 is TGCGCCAGCAGCCACAGAAAAAGCGGGAGGGCCTCGGATCAAGAGACCCAGTACTTC. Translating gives CASSHRKSGRASDQETQYF.

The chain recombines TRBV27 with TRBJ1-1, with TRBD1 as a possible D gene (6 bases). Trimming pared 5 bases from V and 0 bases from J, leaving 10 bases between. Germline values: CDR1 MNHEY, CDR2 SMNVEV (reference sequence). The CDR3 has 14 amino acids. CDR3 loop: CASSTGLLNTEAFF. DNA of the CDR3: TGTGCCAGCAGTACAGGGCTTCTGAACACTGAAGCTTTCTTT.

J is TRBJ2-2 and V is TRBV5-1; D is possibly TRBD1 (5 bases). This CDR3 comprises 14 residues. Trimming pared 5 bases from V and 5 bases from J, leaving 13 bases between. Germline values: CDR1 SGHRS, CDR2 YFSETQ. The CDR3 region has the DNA TGCGCCAGCAGTCAATTCGGACAAACCGGGGAGCTGTTTTTT. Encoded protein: CASSQFGQTGELFF. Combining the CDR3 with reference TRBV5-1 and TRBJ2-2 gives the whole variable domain KAGVTQTPRYLIKTRGQQVTLSCSPISGHRSVSWYQQTPGQGLQFLFEYFSETQRNKGNFPGRFSGRQFSNSRSEMNVSTLELGDSALYLCASSQFGQTGELFFGEGSRLTVL.

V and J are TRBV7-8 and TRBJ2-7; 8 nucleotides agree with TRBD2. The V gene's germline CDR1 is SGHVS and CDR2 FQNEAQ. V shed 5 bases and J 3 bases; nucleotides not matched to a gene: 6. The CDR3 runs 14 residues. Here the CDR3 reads CASSPGGTLYEQYF. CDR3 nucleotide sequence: TGTGCCAGCAGCCCGGGGGGGACTCTCTACGAGCAGTACTTC.

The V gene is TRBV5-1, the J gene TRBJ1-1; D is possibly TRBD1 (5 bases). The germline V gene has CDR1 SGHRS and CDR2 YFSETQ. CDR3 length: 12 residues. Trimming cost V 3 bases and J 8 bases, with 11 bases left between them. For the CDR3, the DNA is TGCGCCAGCAGCTCGTCGGCAGGGGAAGCTTTCTTT. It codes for CASSSSAGEAFF.

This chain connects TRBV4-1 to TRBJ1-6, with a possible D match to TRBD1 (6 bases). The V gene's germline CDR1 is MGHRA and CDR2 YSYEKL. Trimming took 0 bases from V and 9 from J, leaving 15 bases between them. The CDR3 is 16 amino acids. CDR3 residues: CASSQEVTGPVSPLHF. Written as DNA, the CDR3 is TGCGCCAGCAGCCAAGAGGTCACAGGGCCCGTTTCACCCCTCCACTTT.

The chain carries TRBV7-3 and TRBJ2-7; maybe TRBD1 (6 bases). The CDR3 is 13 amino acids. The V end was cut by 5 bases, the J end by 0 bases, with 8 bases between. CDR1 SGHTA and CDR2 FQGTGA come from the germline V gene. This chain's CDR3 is CASSKGVSYEQYF. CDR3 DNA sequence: TGTGCCAGCAGCAAGGGGGTCTCCTACGAGCAGTACTTC.

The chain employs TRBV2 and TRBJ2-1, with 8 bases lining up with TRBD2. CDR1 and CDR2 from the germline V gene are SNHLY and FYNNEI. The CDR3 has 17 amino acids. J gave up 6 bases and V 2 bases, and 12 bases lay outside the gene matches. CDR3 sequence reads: CASSELRLATRGNEQFF. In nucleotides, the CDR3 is TGTGCCAGCAGTGAATTAAGACTAGCGACCCGTGGCAATGAGCAGTTCTTC.

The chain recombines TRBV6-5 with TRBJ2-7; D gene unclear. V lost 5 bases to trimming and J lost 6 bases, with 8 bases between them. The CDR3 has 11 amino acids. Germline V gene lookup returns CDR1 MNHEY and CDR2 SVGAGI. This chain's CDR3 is CASSTISEQYF. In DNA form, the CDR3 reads TGTGCCAGCAGTACTATATCCGAGCAGTACTTC.

For the CDR3, the DNA is TGTGCCAGCGCGCGACAGGGGGGAGGCTATGGCTACACCTTC. Translation gives CASARQGGGYGYTF. The chain carries TRBV19 and TRBJ1-2; 9 bases line up with TRBD1. V shed 9 bases, J shed 4 bases, and the junction held 9 bases outside the gene matches. CDR1 is LNHDA, CDR2 SQIVND, per germline (reference sequence). This CDR3 contains 14 residues.

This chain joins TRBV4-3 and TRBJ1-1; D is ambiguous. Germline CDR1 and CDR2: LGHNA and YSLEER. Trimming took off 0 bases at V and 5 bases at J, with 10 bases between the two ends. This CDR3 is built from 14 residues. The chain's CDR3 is CASSQDVLRTEAFF. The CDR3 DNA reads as TGCGCCAGCAGCCAAGATGTGCTCAGAACTGAAGCTTTCTTT.

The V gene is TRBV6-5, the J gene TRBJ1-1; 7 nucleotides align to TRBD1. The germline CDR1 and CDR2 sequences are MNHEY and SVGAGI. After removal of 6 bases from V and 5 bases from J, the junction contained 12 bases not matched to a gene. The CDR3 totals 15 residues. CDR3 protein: CASSPQEGARTEAFF. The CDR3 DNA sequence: TGTGCCAGCAGCCCCCAGGAGGGGGCCCGGACTGAAGCTTTCTTT.

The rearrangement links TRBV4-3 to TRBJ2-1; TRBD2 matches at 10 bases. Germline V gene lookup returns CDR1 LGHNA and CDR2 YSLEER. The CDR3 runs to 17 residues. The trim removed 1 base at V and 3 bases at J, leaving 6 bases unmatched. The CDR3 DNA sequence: TGCGCCAGCAGCCAAGGGCTAGCGGGGGACTTCTACAATGAGCAGTTCTTC. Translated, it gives CASSQGLAGDFYNEQFF.

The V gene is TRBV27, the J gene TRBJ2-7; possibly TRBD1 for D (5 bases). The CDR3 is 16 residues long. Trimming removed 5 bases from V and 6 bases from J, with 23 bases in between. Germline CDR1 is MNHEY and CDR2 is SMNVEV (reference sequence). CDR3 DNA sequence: TGTGCCAGCAGTCCCCCAGGGCCCTTGATGATTGGCGAGCAGTACTTC. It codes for CASSPPGPLMIGEQYF.

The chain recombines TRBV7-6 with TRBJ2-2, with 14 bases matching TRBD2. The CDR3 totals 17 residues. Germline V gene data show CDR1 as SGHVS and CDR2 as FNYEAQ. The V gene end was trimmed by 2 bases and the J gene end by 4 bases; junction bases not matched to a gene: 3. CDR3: CASSLRLAGGSTGELFF. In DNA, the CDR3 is TGTGCCAGCAGCTTAAGACTAGCGGGAGGGAGCACCGGGGAGCTGTTTTTT.

The CDR3 here is CASSRTGGNYGYTF. As DNA, the CDR3 is TGTGCCAGCAGCCGGACAGGGGGGAACTATGGCTACACCTTC. The chain uses TRBV9 and TRBJ1-2, with 10 bases fitting TRBD1. V was pared by 4 bases and J by 2 bases, with 2 bases of the junction left unmatched. The CDR3 totals 14 residues. Germline V gene sequence: CDR1 SGDLS, CDR2 YYNGEE. The full variable domain, with the rest looked up from reference TRBV9 and TRBJ1-2, is DSGVTQTPKHLITATGQRVTLRCSPRSGDLSVYWYQQSLDQGLQFLIQYYNGEERAKGNILERFSAQQFPDLHSELNLSSLELGDSALYFCASSRTGGNYGYTFGSGTRLTVV.